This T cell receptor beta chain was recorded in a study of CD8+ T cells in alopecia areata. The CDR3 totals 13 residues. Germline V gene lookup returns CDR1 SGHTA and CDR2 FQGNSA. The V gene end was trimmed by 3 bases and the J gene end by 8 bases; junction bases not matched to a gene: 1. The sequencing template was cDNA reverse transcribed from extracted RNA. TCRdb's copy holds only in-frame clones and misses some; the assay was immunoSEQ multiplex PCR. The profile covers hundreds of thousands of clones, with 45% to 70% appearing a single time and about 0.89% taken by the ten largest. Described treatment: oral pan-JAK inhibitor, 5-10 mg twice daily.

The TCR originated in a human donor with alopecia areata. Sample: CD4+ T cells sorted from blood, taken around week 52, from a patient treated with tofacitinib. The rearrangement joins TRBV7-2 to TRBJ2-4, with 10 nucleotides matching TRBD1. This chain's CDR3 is CASSLDRGDIQYF. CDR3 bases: TGTGCCAGCAGCTTGGACAGGGGGGACATTCAGTACTTC.